The present T cell receptor beta chain was sequenced within a study of blood T cell repertoires in COVID-19. The overall study: There were acute and convalescent COVID-19 samples, and they came from the United States, Italy and Spain. From T cells, B-cell-depleted T cells, or PBMCs came the material, which was cDNA or gDNA.

Per the germline V gene, CDR1 is MGHRA and CDR2 is YSYEKL. The V end lost 1 base, the J end lost 3 bases, and 13 bases lay between the germline ends. CDR3 length: 15 residues. Original data processing: Amplified reference gene primers provided the basis for estimating nucleated cell counts. The data were produced by immunoSEQ multiplex PCR, yet TCRdb's version contains in-frame clones alone and is incomplete. That table furnishes V, J and clone size, whereas the DNA furnished D and trimming. This table has some 220,000 clones, 75% to 85% appearing once. Material for sequencing was peripheral blood. The chain has TRBV4-1 and TRBJ2-7; D possibly corresponds to TRBD1 (5 bases). This sequence originates from a human donor in a cohort sampled during active COVID-19. The CDR3 sequence is CASSQGQGRIYEQYF. The CDR3, as DNA: TGCGCCAGCAGCCAAGGGCAGGGAAGGATCTACGAGCAGTACTTC.